The 22 T cell receptor beta chains reported below all come from one sample, sequenced in a study of shared clonotypes between healthy human individuals. Sequencing was performed with immunoSEQ multiplex PCR; in TCRdb, only in-frame clones are kept and a portion is missing. The sample includes over 850,000 clones, 75% to 85% seen only once; the top ten take 0.55% to 0.7%. Sequencing input: memory CD4+ T cells from PBMCs. Documented subset: CD45RA-negative fraction. These receptors were obtained from a young man in good health. Some clones in this sample may be carry-over from other donors' samples.

About this clone itself: Within the sample, other DNA sequences also encode this same CDR3. The rearrangement uses TRBV7-9 and TRBJ2-5; tentatively, D is TRBD1 (5 bases). Germline CDR1 is SEHNR and CDR2 is FQNEAQ (reference sequence). The length of the CDR3 is 14 residues. The V and J ends lost 5 bases and 1 base respectively, with 11 bases between them. CDR3 DNA: TGTGCCAGCAGCCGAGACCAGGGCCAAGAGACCCAGTACTTC. Amino acids: CASSRDQGQETQYF.

V gene TRBV6-6 combines with J gene TRBJ2-1, with D perhaps TRBD1 (6 bases). The CDR3 spans 15 residues. The germline V gene has CDR1 MNHNY and CDR2 SVGAGI (reference sequence). The V end was cut by 5 bases, the J end by 9 bases, with 20 bases between. The CDR3, as DNA: TGTGCCAGCAGTCAGGAACAGGGCAGGTCGCGTGAGCAGTTCTTC. Its protein product is CASSQEQGRSREQFF.

The chain employs TRBV5-1 and TRBJ1-6; D gene uncertain. Trimming removed 3 bases from V and 7 bases from J, with 8 bases in between. The CDR3 covers 13 residues. Germline V gene lookup returns CDR1 SGHRS and CDR2 YFSETQ. CDR3 sequence: CASSSQGNSPLHF. CDR3 nucleotides: TGCGCCAGCAGCTCACAAGGGAATTCACCCCTCCACTTT.

The sample holds one count of this clone. The chain employs TRBV5-1 and TRBJ1-2; a weak D match, TRBD1 (6 bases). V was shortened by 0 bases and J by 4 bases, with 22 bases between the two germline ends. Germline assignment: CDR1 SGHRS and CDR2 YFSETQ. The CDR3 contains 18 residues. The CDR3 DNA reads as TGCGCCAGCAGCTTGGAGGGCCTCACAGGGAGCCTCTCCTATGGCTACACCTTC. Its protein is CASSLEGLTGSLSYGYTF.

The count of this clone is one. The chain employs TRBV5-1 and TRBJ2-7; TRBD2 matches at 8 bases. Germline loops: CDR1 SGHRS, CDR2 YFSETQ. J lost 4 bases, V lost 3 bases, and 3 bases had no gene match. CDR3 size: 13 residues. The CDR3 here is CASSSRGGYEQYF. DNA for the CDR3: TGCGCCAGCAGCTCCCGGGGGGGATACGAGCAGTACTTC.

The chain employs TRBV25-1 and TRBJ2-1, with D perhaps matching TRBD1 (6 bases). This CDR3 contains 13 residues. Trimming shortened V by 5 bases and J by 5 bases, and 10 bases separated the two germline ends. In germline, CDR1 is MGHDK, CDR2 SYGVNS. The CDR3 DNA reads TGTGCCAGCAGTCTGGGGGCCAACAATGAGCAGTTCTTC. This codes for CASSLGANNEQFF.

The gene calls are TRBV7-2 and TRBJ2-7; D gene ambiguous. In germline, CDR1 is SGHTA, CDR2 FQGNSA. The CDR3 has 13 residues. Deletions cut 5 bases from V and 6 bases from J, with 14 bases between. CDR3 in amino acids: CASSLRLSGEQYF. The CDR3, as DNA: TGTGCCAGCAGCCTACGGTTGTCGGGCGAGCAGTACTTC.

The chain uses TRBV7-9 and TRBJ2-2; 8 bases are a match to TRBD1. Trimming cost V 1 base and J 7 bases; bases outside gene matches: 11. This CDR3 spans 17 amino acids. Germline CDR1 SEHNR, CDR2 FQNEAQ (reference sequence). The CDR3 region is CASSLVLTGVLFGELFF. In DNA, the CDR3 is TGTGCCAGCAGCTTAGTTCTGACAGGGGTGTTGTTCGGGGAGCTGTTTTTT.

The J gene is TRBJ2-7, the V gene TRBV7-8; TRBD2 aligns across 7 bases. The CDR3 is 14 residues long. CDR1 is SGHVS, CDR2 FQNEAQ, per germline. The V gene end was trimmed by 3 bases and the J gene end by 4 bases; junction bases not matched to a gene: 6. The CDR3 DNA reads TGTGCCAGCAGCTTGGAGGGAGGGCCTTACGAGCAGTACTTC. The encoded protein is CASSLEGGPYEQYF.

CDR3 amino acids: CASSWTSGRYEQYF. In nucleotides, the CDR3 is TGTGCCAGCAGCTGGACTAGCGGGAGATACGAGCAGTACTTC. This chain links TRBV11-1 with TRBJ2-7; 13 bases are shared with TRBD2. The CDR3 is made up of 14 amino acids. Germline trimming cut 4 bases from V and 4 bases from J; bases unmatched to any gene: 1. Germline V gene sequence: CDR1 SGHAT, CDR2 FQDESV (reference sequence).

This clone was seen more than once but under ten times. V gene TRBV18 combines with J gene TRBJ1-4; D unresolved. The CDR3 loop spans 12 amino acids. V was pared by 3 bases and J by 8 bases, with 7 bases between. CDR1 is KGHSH, CDR2 LQKENI, per germline. The CDR3 loop reads CASSPAGEKLFF. CDR3 sequence (DNA): TGTGCCAGCTCACCGGCGGGCGAAAAACTGTTTTTT.

This rearrangement joins TRBV7-8 to TRBJ2-2; D not resolved. Trimming stripped 3 bases from V and 5 bases from J, with 7 bases between. The CDR3 contains 13 residues. Germline assignment: CDR1 SGHVS and CDR2 FQNEAQ. The CDR3, as DNA: TGTGCCAGCAGCTTTTCGGATACCGGGGAGCTGTTTTTT. Translating gives CASSFSDTGELFF.

The chain employs TRBV28 and TRBJ2-6; the D gene is possibly TRBD1 (6 bases). This CDR3 region has 14 residues. CDR1 and CDR2 (germline): MDHEN, SYDVKM. Trimming removed 5 bases from V and 2 bases from J, with 7 bases in between. CDR3 amino acids: CASSTGTGANVLTF. The CDR3 nucleotides read TGTGCCAGCAGTACAGGGACTGGGGCCAACGTCCTGACTTTC.

V usage is TRBV6-5 and J usage is TRBJ2-7, with a possible D match to TRBD2 (5 bases). This CDR3 has 14 residues. Per the germline V gene, CDR1 is MNHEY and CDR2 is SVGAGI. Trimming took off 7 bases at V and 3 bases at J, with 16 bases between the two ends. CDR3 DNA sequence: TGTGCCAGCAACCGGCCTTCCGGGGACTACGAGCAGTACTTC. This translates into CASNRPSGDYEQYF.

This clone was recorded only once. This chain connects TRBV7-3 to TRBJ1-1, with 9 bases identical to TRBD1. Losses at the gene ends were 2 bases for V and 6 bases for J; bases not matched to a gene: 10. The CDR3 extends over 16 amino acids. The germline V gene encodes CDR1 SGHTA and CDR2 FQGTGA. This chain's CDR3 is CASSLLPDRGSAEAFF. The CDR3 DNA follows: TGTGCCAGCAGCTTACTCCCGGACAGGGGAAGTGCTGAAGCTTTCTTT.

This clone is a singleton in its sample. The chain combines TRBV18 with TRBJ1-2; D perhaps matches TRBD1 (5 bases). This CDR3 is built from 13 residues. V lost 4 bases to trimming and J lost 4 bases, with 10 bases between them. Looked up from germline, CDR1 is KGHSH and CDR2 is LQKENI. CDR3 residues: CASSHGTAYGYTF. CDR3 nucleotide sequence: TGTGCCAGCTCACACGGGACGGCCTATGGCTACACCTTC.

V gene TRBV7-9 combines with J gene TRBJ2-2, with D tentatively TRBD2 (6 bases). CDR1 is SEHNR and CDR2 is FQNEAQ in the germline V gene (reference sequence). V shed 4 bases and J shed 0 bases, with 18 bases lying between them. This CDR3 has 18 amino acids. The DNA for the CDR3 is TGTGCCAGCAGCTCCCTCCCTACAGGACTACCGAACACCGGGGAGCTGTTTTTT. Translated: CASSSLPTGLPNTGELFF.

This rearrangement joins TRBV5-8 to TRBJ2-3; 7 positions agree with TRBD2. The CDR3 runs 16 residues. CDR1 is SGHTS, CDR2 YDEGEE, per germline. Trimming cost V 4 bases and J 3 bases; bases outside gene matches: 11. CDR3 in amino acids: CASSVGGDGRTDTQYF. The CDR3 nucleotides are TGTGCCAGCAGCGTGGGGGGGGACGGCAGGACAGATACGCAGTATTTT.

The chain combines TRBV5-1 with TRBJ2-7; 11 bases fit TRBD1. J gave up 4 bases and V 5 bases, and 8 bases lay outside the gene matches. The germline CDR1 and CDR2 sequences are SGHRS and YFSETQ. This CDR3 is built from 15 residues. CDR3 in amino acids: CASSLPGQGGYEQYF. DNA of the CDR3: TGCGCCAGCAGTTTACCGGGACAGGGGGGATACGAGCAGTACTTC.

This clone was observed once. The chain has TRBV6-6 and TRBJ1-5; 8 bases map to TRBD1. CDR1 and CDR2 from the germline V gene are MNHNY and SVGAGI (reference sequence). CDR3 length: 15 residues. The V segment lost 0 bases and the J segment 3 bases; nucleotides outside the gene matches: 1. The CDR3 DNA sequence: TGTGCCAGCAGTTACTCGGGACAGGACAATCAGCCCCAGCATTTT. It encodes CASSYSGQDNQPQHF.

The genes are TRBV7-3 and TRBJ2-7; 9 bases are shared with TRBD1. Trimming took 4 bases from V and 6 from J; bases not matched to a gene: 7. This CDR3 is built from 14 residues. CDR1 and CDR2 (germline): SGHTA, FQGTGA. The DNA for the CDR3 is TGTGCCAGCAGCTCTACAGGGGGCTCGAGCGAGCAGTACTTC. Its translation is CASSSTGGSSEQYF.

This chain uses TRBV2 with TRBJ2-5; D could derive from TRBD1 or TRBD2 (5 bases each). There are 14 residues in the CDR3. Trimming removed 7 bases from V and 3 bases from J, with 15 bases in between. CDR1 SNHLY and CDR2 FYNNEI come from the germline V gene. The CDR3 region has the DNA TGTGCCAGCAAGACCCGGGGCAGAGAAGAGACCCAGTACTTC. The encoded protein is CASKTRGREETQYF.